This T cell receptor (beta chain) was obtained from a study of Graves' ophthalmopathy and Graves' hyperthyroidism. CDR3 regions of TCR beta were amplified from RNA transcripts. RT-PCR in the first round used HTBI primers; a second-round multiplex PCR followed. TCRdb re-called the multiplex PCR reads with MiXCR, one entry per CDR3 protein. The data hold some 370,000 distinct CDR3 sequences, with approximately 18% observed a single time. This clonotype showed up many times. This receptor was identified in an adult woman with stable Graves' hyperthyroidism. The sequencing input was peripheral blood.

DNA of the CDR3: TGTGCCAGCAGGGTCCGGGACAGAGGTCAGCCCCAGCATTTT. It codes for CASRVRDRGQPQHF. The chain couples TRBV28 to TRBJ1-5; 7 bases fit TRBD1. The V segment lost 6 bases and the J segment 6 bases; nucleotides outside the gene matches: 8. Germline lookup yields CDR1 MDHEN and CDR2 SYDVKM. The CDR3 spans 14 residues.